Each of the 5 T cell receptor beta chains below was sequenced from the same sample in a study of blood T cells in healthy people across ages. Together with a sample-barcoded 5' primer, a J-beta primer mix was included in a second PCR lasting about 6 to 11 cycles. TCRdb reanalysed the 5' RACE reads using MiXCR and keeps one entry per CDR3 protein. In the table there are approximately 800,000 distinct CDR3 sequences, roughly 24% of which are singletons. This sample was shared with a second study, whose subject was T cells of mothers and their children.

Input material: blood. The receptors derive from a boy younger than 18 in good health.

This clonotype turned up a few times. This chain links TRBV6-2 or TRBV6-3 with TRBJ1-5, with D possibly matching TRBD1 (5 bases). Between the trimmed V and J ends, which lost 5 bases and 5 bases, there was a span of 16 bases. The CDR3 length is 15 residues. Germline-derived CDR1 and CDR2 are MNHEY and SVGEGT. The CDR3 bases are TGTGCCAGCAGTACCCTCGGGACGGATGATCAGCCCCAGCATTTT. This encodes CASSTLGTDDQPQHF.

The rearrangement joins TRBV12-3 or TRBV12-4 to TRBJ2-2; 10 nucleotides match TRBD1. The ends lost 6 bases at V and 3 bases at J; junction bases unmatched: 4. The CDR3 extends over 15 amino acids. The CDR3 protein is CASSLGTGDTGELFF. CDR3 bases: TGTGCCAGCAGCCTCGGGACAGGGGACACCGGGGAGCTGTTTTTT.

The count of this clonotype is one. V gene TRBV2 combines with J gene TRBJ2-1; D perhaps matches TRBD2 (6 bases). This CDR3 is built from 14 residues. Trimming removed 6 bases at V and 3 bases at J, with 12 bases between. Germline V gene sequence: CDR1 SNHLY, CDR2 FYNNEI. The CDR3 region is CASRDGGIYNEQFF. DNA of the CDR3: TGTGCCAGCAGAGACGGGGGAATCTACAATGAGCAGTTCTTC. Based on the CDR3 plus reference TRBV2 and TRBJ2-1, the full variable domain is EPEVTQTPSHQVTQMGQEVILRCVPISNHLYFYWYRQILGQKVEFLVSFYNNEISEKSEIFDDQFSVERPDGSNFTLKIRSTKLEDSAMYFCASRDGGIYNEQFFGPGTRLTVL.

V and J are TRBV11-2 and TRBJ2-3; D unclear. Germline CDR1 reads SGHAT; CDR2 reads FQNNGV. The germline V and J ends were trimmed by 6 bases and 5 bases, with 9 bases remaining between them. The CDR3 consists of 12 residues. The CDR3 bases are TGTGCCAGCAGGCCCCCTCTAGATACGCAGTATTTT. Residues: CASRPPLDTQYF.

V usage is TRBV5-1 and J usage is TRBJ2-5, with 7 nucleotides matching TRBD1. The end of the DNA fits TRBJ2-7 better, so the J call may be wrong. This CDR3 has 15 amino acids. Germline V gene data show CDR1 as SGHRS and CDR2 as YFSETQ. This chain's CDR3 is CASSTTGVGPYEQYF. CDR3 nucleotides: TGCGCCAGCAGCACCACAGGGGTGGGGCCCTACGAGCAGTACTTC.